These T cell receptor beta chains were read from a single sample in a study of shared clonotypes between healthy human individuals. Repertoires were generated with immunoSEQ multiplex PCR, while TCRdb's copy carries only in-frame clones and drops some. The sample has around 1,900,000 clones, just over 90% seen once. The specimen was naive CD8+ T cells from PBMCs. These receptors were taken from a young man in good health. Some clones in this sample may be carry-over from other donors' samples. CDR3s include the opening cysteine and the closing phenylalanine or tryptophan. D genes are given only for firm matches. Only some rows state a clone size, as once, few, many or a class for expanded clones.

v_gene: TRBV4-1
d_gene: TRBD1
abundance: NA
j_gene: TRBJ2-7
CDR3aa: CASSQDRGQPYEQYF
CDR3nt: TGCGCCAGCAGCCAAGACAGGGGGCAGCCCTACGAGCAGTACTTC

v_gene: TRBV5-1
d_gene: TRBD1
abundance: NA
j_gene: TRBJ2-5
CDR3aa: CASSSRQGALGETQYF
CDR3nt: TGCGCCAGCAGCTCCCGCCAGGGGGCTCTTGGAGAGACCCAGTACTTC

v_gene: TRBV4-2
d_gene: TRBD2
abundance: NA
j_gene: TRBJ2-1
CDR3aa: CASSHTAGDGNEQFF
CDR3nt: TGTGCCAGCAGCCATACAGCGGGGGATGGGAATGAGCAGTTCTTC

v_gene: TRBV28
d_gene: TRBD2
abundance: NA
j_gene: TRBJ2-7
CDR3aa: CASSLRAGGPEEQYF
CDR3nt: TGTGCCAGCAGTTTAAGGGCGGGAGGGCCGGAAGAGCAGTACTTC

v_gene: TRBV7-3
d_gene: NA
abundance: NA
j_gene: TRBJ2-1
CDR3aa: CASSFIRGSSYNEQFF
CDR3nt: TGTGCCAGCAGCTTCATTAGGGGGAGCTCCTACAATGAGCAGTTCTTC

v_gene: TRBV28
d_gene: NA
abundance: NA
j_gene: TRBJ2-7
CDR3aa: CASSAGTDEQYF
CDR3nt: TGTGCCAGCAGTGCAGGGACGGACGAGCAGTACTTC

v_gene: TRBV28
d_gene: NA
abundance: NA
j_gene: TRBJ2-6
CDR3aa: CASSLRRPGANVLTF
CDR3nt: TGTGCCAGCAGTCTAAGACGACCGGGGGCCAACGTCCTGACTTTC

v_gene: TRBV7-6
d_gene: NA
abundance: NA
j_gene: TRBJ2-5
CDR3aa: CASSSNNDSGFRFQETQYF
CDR3nt: TGTGCCAGCAGCTCAAACAACGACTCGGGGTTCCGGTTCCAAGAGACCCAGTACTTC

v_gene: TRBV6-5
d_gene: NA
abundance: NA
j_gene: TRBJ1-1
CDR3aa: CAAGASNTEAFF
CDR3nt: TGTGCCGCCGGAGCCTCTAACACTGAAGCTTTCTTT

v_gene: TRBV10-3
d_gene: NA
abundance: NA
j_gene: TRBJ1-5
CDR3aa: CAISGAGGPNQPQHF
CDR3nt: TGTGCCATCAGTGGGGCTGGGGGACCTAATCAGCCCCAGCATTTT

v_gene: TRBV27
d_gene: TRBD1
abundance: NA
j_gene: TRBJ1-1
CDR3aa: CASSTRTGGNAEAFF
CDR3nt: TGTGCCAGCAGTACCCGGACAGGAGGGAACGCTGAAGCTTTCTTT

v_gene: TRBV30
d_gene: NA
abundance: NA
j_gene: TRBJ1-2
CDR3aa: CAWSVLGANYGYTF
CDR3nt: TGTGCCTGGAGTGTACTAGGAGCTAACTATGGCTACACCTTC

v_gene: TRBV19
d_gene: TRBD1
abundance: NA
j_gene: TRBJ2-5
CDR3aa: CATGTGQWSLETQYF
CDR3nt: TGTGCCACCGGAACGGGACAGTGGTCTCTAGAGACCCAGTACTTC

v_gene: TRBV15
d_gene: NA
abundance: once
j_gene: TRBJ1-5
CDR3aa: CATSRDTDTKGPQHF
CDR3nt: TGTGCCACCAGCAGAGATACGGACACAAAGGGACCCCAGCATTTT

v_gene: TRBV14
d_gene: TRBD2
abundance: NA
j_gene: TRBJ2-7
CDR3aa: CASSLGLSGTYEQYF
CDR3nt: TGTGCCAGCAGCTTAGGGCTTAGCGGGACCTACGAGCAGTACTTC

v_gene: TRBV2
d_gene: NA
abundance: NA
j_gene: TRBJ2-2
CDR3aa: CASSAITGELFF
CDR3nt: TGTGCCAGCAGTGCCATCACCGGGGAGCTGTTTTTT

v_gene: TRBV5-8
d_gene: TRBD1
abundance: NA
j_gene: TRBJ2-2
CDR3aa: CASSWEVTGTGNTGELFF
CDR3nt: TGTGCCAGCAGCTGGGAGGTGACCGGGACAGGGAACACCGGGGAGCTGTTTTTT

v_gene: TRBV6-5
d_gene: NA
abundance: once
j_gene: TRBJ2-5
CDR3aa: CASSYAGEETQYF
CDR3nt: TGTGCCAGCAGTTACGCAGGGGAGGAGACCCAGTACTTC

v_gene: TRBV6-6
d_gene: NA
abundance: NA
j_gene: TRBJ2-7
CDR3aa: CASSYGLVPYEQYF
CDR3nt: TGTGCCAGCAGTTACGGCCTTGTCCCCTACGAGCAGTACTTC